Reported below is one T cell receptor (beta chain). Its antigen is not known. The data stem from a study of T cell responses to AZD1222 COVID-19 vaccine. The germline V gene encodes CDR1 SGHRS and CDR2 YFSETQ. V was pared by 0 bases and J by 3 bases, with 2 bases of the junction left unmatched. This CDR3 has 15 residues. Clones were read by immunoSEQ multiplex PCR, and TCRdb kept only the in-frame ones, dropping some. The data contain 95,000 to 150,000 clones, around 92% of them singletons. Study findings and constraints: Compared with day 0, the breadth and depth of the Spike-specific TCR repertoire rose significantly after two doses of AZD1222.

J is TRBJ1-5 and V is TRBV5-1, with TRBD1 matching over 8 bases. This TCR was recovered from an adult who received the AZD1222 COVID-19 vaccine. Sequencing used peripheral blood, obtained 28 days after the second AZD1222 dose. The CDR3 loop is CASSLEGQDNQPQHF. DNA of the CDR3: TGCGCCAGCAGCTTGGAGGGACAGGACAATCAGCCCCAGCATTTT.